Below, one TCR beta chain is given with its context. What it binds is not known. This record comes from a study of cytomegalovirus exposure and HLA in healthy donors. Study conclusions and caveats: In a later analysis, across HLA loci, associated TCR counts were highest for DRB1, lowest for HLA-C. There were some public TCRs occurring in many donors, but most TCR sequences were rare. Looking again later, the authors saw that most CMV-associated TCR beta chains seemed HLA-restricted.

Primers for the PCR totalled 60 Vbeta and 13 Jbeta. Assay used: immunoSEQ multiplex PCR; TCRdb lists only in-frame clones, some missing. The sample includes approximately 220,000 clones, around 75% seen only once; the top ten take 1.8%. Germline V gives CDR1 MNHEY, CDR2 SVGAGI. The CDR3 sequence is 15 residues long. V was shortened by 7 bases and J by 4 bases, with 20 bases between the two germline ends. These donors counted as nominally healthy when sampled, but unrecorded immune exposures were likely. The source is a woman aged 25 to 39 in good health and CMV-seronegative. The source material was PBMCs. The V call is TRBV6-5, the J call TRBJ2-7; tentative D call: TRBD2 (5 bases). CDR3 nucleotide sequence: TGTGCCAGCACCCAACCAGAGGGATCCAATTACGAGCAGTACTTC. Its protein is CASTQPEGSNYEQYF.